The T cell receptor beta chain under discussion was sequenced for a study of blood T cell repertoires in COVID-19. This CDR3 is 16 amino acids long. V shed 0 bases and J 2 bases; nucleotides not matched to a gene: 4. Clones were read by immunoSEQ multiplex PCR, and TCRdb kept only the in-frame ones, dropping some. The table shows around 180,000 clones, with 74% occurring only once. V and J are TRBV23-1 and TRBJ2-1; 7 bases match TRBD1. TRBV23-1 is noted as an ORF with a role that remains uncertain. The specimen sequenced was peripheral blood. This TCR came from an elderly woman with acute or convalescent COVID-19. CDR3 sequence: CASSQSNRGAYNEQFF. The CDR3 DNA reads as TGCGCCAGCAGTCAATCGAACAGGGGAGCCTACAATGAGCAGTTCTTC.